This T cell receptor (beta chain) was identified during a study of T cell repertoires in cytomegalovirus infection. Worth noting for this clonotype: What it recognizes is unknown.

TCRdb fed the reads into MiXCR, producing one record per CDR3 protein. The table records 600,000 to 700,000 distinct CDR3 sequences, 33% of them present only once. In germline, CDR1 is GTSNPN, CDR2 SVGIG (reference sequence). The CDR3 is 14 residues long. With 6 bases removed from V and 5 bases from J, the gap between germline ends came to 17 bases. This TCR came from a human donor in good health (CMV status not recorded). Some clones in this sample may be carry-over from other donors' samples. The V call is TRBV30, the J call TRBJ1-5, with D tentatively TRBD1 (5 bases). The specimen was cultured PBMCs, collected from culture after CMV antigen stimulation. The CDR3 DNA is TGTGCCTGCCATGGGGCCTCAGGTGATCAGCCCCAGCATTTT. It codes for CACHGASGDQPQHF.